The T cell receptor (beta chain) described here comes from a study of T cells in lung cancer brain metastases. As for the study in general: No interval therapy was given to nine tenths of the roughly 20 patients. Primary and brain metastasis specimens were taken a median around 340 days apart.

About 5 deparaffinized, unstained about 10 um sections supplied tumor areas macrodissected using marked H&E slides as a guide. This CDR3 has 14 amino acids. Germline CDR1 reads MNHEY; CDR2 reads SMNVEV (reference sequence). With 6 bases clipped from V and 0 bases from J, the junction kept 4 bases outside the gene matches. Between about 2.24 and 4.92 ug genomic DNA went in, equal for pairs. The assay was immunoSEQ multiplex PCR, and TCRdb's table has in-frame clones only and misses some. Of about 2,500 clones in the sample, about 93% were seen once. The genes are TRBV27 and TRBJ2-5; TRBD1 aligns across 7 bases. Sequencing was performed on tumor tissue from a brain metastasis. This sequence was found in an older man with non-small cell lung cancer that had spread to the brain. The CDR3 DNA sequence: TGTGCCAGCAGCAGGACAGGAGACCAAGAGACCCAGTACTTC. It yields the protein CASSRTGDQETQYF.